The 10 T cell receptor beta chains reported below all come from one sample, sequenced in a study of cytomegalovirus exposure and HLA in healthy donors. The PCR made use of 60 Vbeta and 13 Jbeta primers. Libraries were prepared by immunoSEQ multiplex PCR; TCRdb keeps only in-frame clonotypes and omits some of them. Here the sample spans roughly 160,000 clones, 80% being singletons. Sequenced sample: PBMCs. Receptor source: a young man in good health and CMV-seronegative.

This sequence joins TRBV7-2 and TRBJ1-4; D is unclear. V shed 5 bases and J shed 0 bases, with 7 bases lying between them. The CDR3 extends over 14 amino acids. The germline CDR1 and CDR2 sequences are SGHTA and FQGNSA. The CDR3: CASSPGTTNEKLFF. The CDR3, as DNA: TGTGCCAGCAGCCCGGGGACAACTAATGAAAAACTGTTTTTT.

The J gene is TRBJ2-2, the V gene TRBV14; 8 bases line up with TRBD2. This CDR3 has 18 amino acids. Germline V gives CDR1 SGHDN, CDR2 FVKESK. The J segment lost 0 bases and the V segment lost 1 base, leaving 7 bases of the junction unmatched. CDR3 sequence reads: CASSQVGNSGANTGELFF. The DNA for the CDR3 is TGTGCCAGCAGCCAAGTTGGGAATAGCGGGGCGAACACCGGGGAGCTGTTTTTT.

This clone was detected only once. The gene calls are TRBV10-3 and TRBJ2-7; maybe TRBD2 (5 bases). Germline CDR1 reads ENHRY; CDR2 reads SYGVKD. Trimming took 10 bases from V and 4 from J, leaving 11 bases between them. The CDR3 has 11 amino acids. CDR3 bases: TGTGCCAGCTTGGGAGCTTACGAGCAGTACTTC. This sequence encodes CASLGAYEQYF.

The chain recombines TRBV2 with TRBJ1-2, with TRBD1 matching over 11 bases. Germline trimming cut 5 bases from V and 6 bases from J; bases unmatched to any gene: 8. The CDR3 contains 15 residues. Germline V gene lookup returns CDR1 SNHLY and CDR2 FYNNEI. CDR3 sequence reads: CASSSRGTGGDGYTF. CDR3 nucleotides: TGTGCCAGCAGTTCCCGGGGGACAGGGGGGGATGGCTACACCTTC.

The gene calls are TRBV9 and TRBJ1-5; TRBD1 aligns across 7 bases. Germline loops: CDR1 SGDLS, CDR2 YYNGEE. This CDR3 contains 15 residues. Trimming took 0 bases from V and 7 from J; bases not matched to a gene: 7. The CDR3 here is CASSVEGAKGQPQHF. The CDR3, as DNA: TGTGCCAGCAGCGTAGAGGGGGCGAAGGGACAGCCCCAGCATTTT.

The V call is TRBV28, the J call TRBJ2-3; D unresolved. The CDR3 sequence is 14 residues long. Trimming left V 2 bases short and J 2 bases short, with 8 bases between. Germline-derived CDR1 and CDR2 are MDHEN and SYDVKM. The CDR3 region is CASSLPPLTDTQYF. CDR3 bases: TGTGCCAGCAGTTTACCCCCCCTCACAGATACGCAGTATTTT.

Concerning this clone: A junction end diverges from the germline sequence, so it may reflect a read error. V and J are TRBV6-6 and TRBJ1-4; D not resolved. Germline CDR1 is MNHNY and CDR2 is SVGAGI (reference sequence). The CDR3 is 15 amino acids. CDR3 region: CASSYSGRPNEKLFF. The DNA of the CDR3 is TGTGCCAGCAGTTACTCGGGCAGACCTAACGAAAAACTGTTTTTT.

V and J are TRBV5-4 and TRBJ2-2, with a weak D call TRBD1 (5 bases). The V gene's germline CDR1 is SGHNT and CDR2 YYREEE (reference sequence). This CDR3 comprises 15 residues. With 0 bases removed from V and 3 bases from J, the gap between germline ends came to 9 bases. CDR3 DNA sequence: TGTGCCAGCAGCTTGGCAAGCAGGGACACCGGGGAGCTGTTTTTT. It yields the protein CASSLASRDTGELFF.

The V gene is TRBV5-4, the J gene TRBJ2-7; TRBD2 matches at 11 bases. CDR1 is SGHNT, CDR2 YYREEE, per germline (reference sequence). The CDR3 has 15 amino acids. The junction had 8 bases not matched to a gene; V was cut back by 4 bases and J by 5 bases. The CDR3 region is CASSVTSGRVHEQYF. The CDR3 nucleotides are TGTGCCAGCAGCGTCACTAGCGGGAGAGTCCACGAGCAGTACTTC.

The chain links TRBV28 to TRBJ2-1; 8 nucleotides agree with TRBD1. Germline loops: CDR1 MDHEN, CDR2 SYDVKM. The CDR3 runs to 14 residues. V lost 6 bases, J lost 6 bases, and 7 bases stayed unmatched. The CDR3 DNA sequence: TGTGCCAGCAGAGAGACAGGGGATGGCAATGAGCAGTTCTTC. Translating gives CASRETGDGNEQFF.